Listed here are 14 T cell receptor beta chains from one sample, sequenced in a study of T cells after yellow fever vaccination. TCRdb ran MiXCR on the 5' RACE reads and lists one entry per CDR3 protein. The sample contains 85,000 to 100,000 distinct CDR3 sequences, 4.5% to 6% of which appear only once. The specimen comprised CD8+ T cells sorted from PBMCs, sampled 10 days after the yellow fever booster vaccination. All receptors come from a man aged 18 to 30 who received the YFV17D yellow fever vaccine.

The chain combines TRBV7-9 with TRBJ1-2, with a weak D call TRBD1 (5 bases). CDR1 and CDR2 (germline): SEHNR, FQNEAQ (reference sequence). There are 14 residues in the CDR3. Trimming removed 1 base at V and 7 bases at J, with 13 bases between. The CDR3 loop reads CASSLGAGPSGYTF. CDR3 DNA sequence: TGTGCCAGCAGCTTAGGGGCAGGGCCCTCTGGCTACACCTTC. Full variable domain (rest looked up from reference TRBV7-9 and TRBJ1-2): DTGVSQNPRHKITKRGQNVTFRCDPISEHNRLYWYRQTLGQGPEFLTYFQNEAQLEKSRLLSDRFSAERPKGSFSTLEIQRTEQGDSAMYLCASSLGAGPSGYTFGSGTRLTVV.

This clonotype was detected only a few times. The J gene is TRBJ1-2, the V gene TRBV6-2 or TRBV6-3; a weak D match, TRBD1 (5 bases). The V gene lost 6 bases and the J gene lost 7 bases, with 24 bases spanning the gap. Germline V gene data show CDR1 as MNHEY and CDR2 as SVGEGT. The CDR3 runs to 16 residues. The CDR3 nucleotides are TGTGCCAGCAGCCCCCGGACGAAGGGGAGCTGGGGTGGCTACACCTTC. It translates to CASSPRTKGSWGGYTF.

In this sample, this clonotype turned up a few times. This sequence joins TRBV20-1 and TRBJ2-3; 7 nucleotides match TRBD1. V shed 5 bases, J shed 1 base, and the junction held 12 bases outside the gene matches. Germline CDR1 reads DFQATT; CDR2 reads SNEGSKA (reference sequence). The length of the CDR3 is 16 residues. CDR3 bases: TGCAGTGCTCCCTCGAGACAGGGCTGGGGCACAGATACGCAGTATTTT. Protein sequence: CSAPSRQGWGTDTQYF.

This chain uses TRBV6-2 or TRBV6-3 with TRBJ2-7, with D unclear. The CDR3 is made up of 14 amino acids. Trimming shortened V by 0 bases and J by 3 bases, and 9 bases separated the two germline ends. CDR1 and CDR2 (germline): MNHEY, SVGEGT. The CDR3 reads CASSYSDGYYEQYV. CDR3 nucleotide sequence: TGTGCCAGCAGTTACTCAGACGGATACTACGAGCAGTACGTC.

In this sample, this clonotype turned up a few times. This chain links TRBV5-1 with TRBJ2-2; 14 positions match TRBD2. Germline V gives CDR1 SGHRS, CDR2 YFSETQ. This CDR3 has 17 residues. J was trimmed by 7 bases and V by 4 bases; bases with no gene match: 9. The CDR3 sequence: CASSPTSGGAISGELFF. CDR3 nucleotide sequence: TGCGCCAGCAGCCCGACTAGCGGGGGGGCCATTAGCGGGGAGCTGTTTTTT.

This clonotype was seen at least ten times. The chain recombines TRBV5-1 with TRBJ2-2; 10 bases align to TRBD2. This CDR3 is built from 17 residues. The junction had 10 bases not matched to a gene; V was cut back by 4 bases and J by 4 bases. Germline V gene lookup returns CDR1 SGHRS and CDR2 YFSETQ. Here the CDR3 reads CASSPGAGLAVTGELFF. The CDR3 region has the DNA TGCGCCAGCAGCCCCGGGGCTGGACTAGCGGTCACCGGGGAGCTGTTTTTT.

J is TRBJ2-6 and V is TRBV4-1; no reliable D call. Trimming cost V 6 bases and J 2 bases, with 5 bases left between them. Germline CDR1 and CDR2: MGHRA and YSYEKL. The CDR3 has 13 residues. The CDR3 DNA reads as TGCGCCAGCAGGCACCCTGGGGCCAACGTCCTGACTTTC. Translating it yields CASRHPGANVLTF.

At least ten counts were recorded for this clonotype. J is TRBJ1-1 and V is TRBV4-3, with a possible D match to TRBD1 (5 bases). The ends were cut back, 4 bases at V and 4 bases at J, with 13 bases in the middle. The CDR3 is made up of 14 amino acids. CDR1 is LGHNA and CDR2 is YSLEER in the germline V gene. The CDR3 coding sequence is TGCGCCAGCAGCCGACAGTGTGTGATCACTGAAGCTTTCTTT. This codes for CASSRQCVITEAFF.

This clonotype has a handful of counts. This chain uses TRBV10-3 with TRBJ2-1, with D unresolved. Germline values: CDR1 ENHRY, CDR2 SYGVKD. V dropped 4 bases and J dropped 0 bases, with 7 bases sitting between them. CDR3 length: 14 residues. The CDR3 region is CAISGGFSYNEQFF. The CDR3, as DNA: TGTGCCATCAGTGGAGGATTCTCCTACAATGAGCAGTTCTTC.

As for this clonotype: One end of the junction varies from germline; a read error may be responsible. In DNA form, the CDR3 reads TGTGCCACCAGTGATTTACGGGAGGAGAGCCAGTACTTC. Amino acids: CATSDLREESQYF. The chain couples TRBV24-1 to TRBJ2-5; 7 positions match TRBD2. Germline-derived CDR1 and CDR2 are KGHDR and SFDVKD. The CDR3 covers 13 residues.

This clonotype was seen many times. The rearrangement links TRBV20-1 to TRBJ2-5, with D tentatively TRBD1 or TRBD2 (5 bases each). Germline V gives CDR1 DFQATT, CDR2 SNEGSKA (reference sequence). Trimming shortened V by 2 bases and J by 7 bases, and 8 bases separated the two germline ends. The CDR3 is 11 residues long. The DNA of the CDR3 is TGCAGTGCTAGAAGTGGGGGGACCCAGTACTTC. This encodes CSARSGGTQYF.

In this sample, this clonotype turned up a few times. CDR3 protein: CASSQGYDSVGSYNEQFF. CDR3 nucleotides: TGCGCCAGCAGCCAAGGTTATGACAGCGTTGGCTCCTACAATGAGCAGTTCTTC. This rearrangement joins TRBV4-1 to TRBJ2-1, with D possibly matching TRBD1 (5 bases). The CDR3 length is 18 residues. V gave up 1 base and J gave up 0 bases, with 16 bases separating them. Germline V gives CDR1 MGHRA, CDR2 YSYEKL.

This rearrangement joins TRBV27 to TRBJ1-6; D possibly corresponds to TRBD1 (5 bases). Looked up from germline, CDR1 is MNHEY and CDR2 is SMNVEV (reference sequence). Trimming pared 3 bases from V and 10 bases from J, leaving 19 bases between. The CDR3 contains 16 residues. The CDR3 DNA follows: TGTGCCAGCAGTTTCTACGGGGCAGTCACGGGGTCACCCCTCCACTTT. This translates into CASSFYGAVTGSPLHF.

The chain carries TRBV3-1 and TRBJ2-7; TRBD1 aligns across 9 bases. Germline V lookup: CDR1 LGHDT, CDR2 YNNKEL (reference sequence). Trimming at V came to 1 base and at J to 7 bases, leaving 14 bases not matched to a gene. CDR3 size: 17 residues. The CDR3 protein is CASSQGITGGLLGEQYF. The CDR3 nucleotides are TGTGCCAGCAGCCAAGGAATCACAGGGGGCCTTTTGGGGGAGCAGTACTTC.